The source of this T cell receptor (beta chain) is a study of blood T cell repertoires in COVID-19 (TCRdb year 2020). Regarding the study in general: Samples covering the acute and convalescent phases of COVID-19 were provided by collaborators in the United States, Italy and Spain. The prospective study material was composed of cDNA or gDNA derived from T cells, B-cell-depleted T cells, or PBMCs. Subjects who had been exposed to COVID-19, were actively infected with it, or had recovered from it provided the deeply sampled blood TCRbeta repertoires that made up the dataset. The repertoires were released in a freely available public database meant as a resource for research on the immune response to SARS-CoV-2. Samples came from the ongoing ImmuneRACE study (first 160 participants) plus 1,254 subjects from 6 global collaborators. Sample metadata almost always included a de-identified subject ID, COVID-19 status, age in years and sex. HLA class I and class II types, where available, came from metadata supplied by the sample provider rather than from assay-based typing.

Whole blood was collected in K2EDTA tubes by collaborating institutions according to the institutions' own protocols. Collaborator samples were shipped for TCRbeta analysis as frozen whole blood, isolated PBMCs, or DNA extracted from either sample type. General study outcomes and caveats: The quantity of clinical and demographic metadata differed by source and by participant and was supplied without curation.

In the case of this clone: Its antigen target is currently unknown. Base qualities were left out, and no much larger clone turns up one base away.

The immunoSEQ Assay, a bias-controlled multiplex PCR, was used to amplify TCRbeta CDR3 regions from genomic DNA. The original methods were these. The number of nucleated cells in each sample was estimated from the amplification of reference gene primers within the assay. To quantify the absolute abundance of each unique TCRbeta CDR3 rearrangement, sequence reads were collapsed and filtered. For each sample, productive Simpson clonality was calculated as the square root of Simpson's diversity index across productive rearrangements. Here the immuneACCESS table is served through TCRdb, limited to in-frame sequences with V and J called. Missing clones are a known gap in these copies; in checked studies unresolved V genes cover under half, and the rest lacks a known reason. Clone size and the V and J calls come from that table; the DNA yielded D and trimming. This sample lists 20,000 to 30,000 clones; 86% were detected once. Jointly, the top ten make up approximately 5% of the sample.

The CDR3 numbers 15 residues from cysteine through phenylalanine. Solely the CDR3 DNA is kept, with 45 bases framed from the first base. CDR1 and CDR2 are drawn from the germline V gene: SNHLY, FYNNEI. Germline trimming: 2 bases from V, 1 base from J; junction bases outside gene matches: 3. The sequencing input was peripheral blood. This TCR was sampled from a man aged 45 to 65 with active COVID-19. The V and J segments used are TRBV2 and TRBJ2-3, and 7 bases in between align with TRBD1. The CDR3 region has the sequence CASSESGTGTDTQYF. Here is the DNA: TGTGCCAGCAGTGAATCCGGGACAGGCACAGATACGCAGTATTTT.